This T cell receptor beta chain is drawn from a study of T cell responses to AZD1222 COVID-19 vaccine. Profiled with immunoSEQ multiplex PCR; TCRdb holds only in-frame clones, not every one. The table has about 100,000 clones, about nine tenths seen once. General observations from the study: Baseline antibody screening turned up just a handful of seropositive AZD1222 recipients. White British donors predominated, females outnumbered males, and clonal diversity was possibly underestimated. Per reports, nearly half of all spike-specific TCRs target regions that are unmutated in variants.

In the case of this clone: Antigen specificity is unknown.

V gave up 3 bases and J gave up 3 bases, with 18 bases separating them. Looked up from germline, CDR1 is LNHDA and CDR2 is SQIVND (reference sequence). The CDR3 has 18 residues. V and J are TRBV19 and TRBJ2-6; no reliable D call. This receptor was identified in an adult in good health. Sequences were derived from peripheral blood, sampled on day 0 of AZD1222 vaccination. The chain's CDR3 is CASSIAPPLVGGANVLTF. The CDR3 DNA sequence: TGTGCCAGTAGTATTGCCCCCCCTTTGGTCGGTGGGGCCAACGTCCTGACTTTC.